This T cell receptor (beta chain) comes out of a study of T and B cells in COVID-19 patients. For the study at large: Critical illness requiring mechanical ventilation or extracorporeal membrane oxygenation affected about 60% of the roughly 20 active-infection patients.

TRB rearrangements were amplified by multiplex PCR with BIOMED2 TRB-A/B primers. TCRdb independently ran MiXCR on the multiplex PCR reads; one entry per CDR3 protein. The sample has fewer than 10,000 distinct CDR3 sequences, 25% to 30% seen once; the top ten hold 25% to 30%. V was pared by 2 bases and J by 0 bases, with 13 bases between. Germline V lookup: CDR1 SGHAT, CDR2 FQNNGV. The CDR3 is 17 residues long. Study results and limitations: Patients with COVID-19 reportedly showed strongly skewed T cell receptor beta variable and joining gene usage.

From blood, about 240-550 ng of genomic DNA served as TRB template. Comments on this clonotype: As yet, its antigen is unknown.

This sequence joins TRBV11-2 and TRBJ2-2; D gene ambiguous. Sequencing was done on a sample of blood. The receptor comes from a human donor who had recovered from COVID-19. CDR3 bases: TGTGCCAGCAGCTTAAGGACCACCCTCGCGAACACCGGGGAGCTGTTTTTT. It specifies CASSLRTTLANTGELFF. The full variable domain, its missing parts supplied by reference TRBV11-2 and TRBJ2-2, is EAGVAQSPRYKIIEKRQSVAFWCNPISGHATLYWYQQILGQGPKLLIQFQNNGVVDDSQLPKDRFSAERLKGVDSTLKIQPAKLEDSAVYLCASSLRTTLANTGELFFGEGSRLTVL.